One T cell receptor (beta chain) is described in this entry. The V gene end was trimmed by 8 bases and the J gene end by 8 bases; junction bases not matched to a gene: 6. The CDR3 extends over 13 amino acids. Germline assignment: CDR1 SNHLY and CDR2 FYNNEI. This record belongs to a study of blood T cell repertoires in COVID-19. TCRdb's table, derived via immunoSEQ multiplex PCR, lists solely in-frame clones and lacks some. The sample records 67,000 or so clones, around 83% being singletons. The sequencing input was peripheral blood. The rearrangement joins TRBV2 to TRBJ2-1; 10 bases line up with TRBD2. The origin of this receptor is a man between 70 and 80 years old with acute or convalescent COVID-19. CDR3 bases: TGTGCCAGCGCTAGCGGGAGAGTGGATGAGCAGTTCTTC. Protein: CASASGRVDEQFF.